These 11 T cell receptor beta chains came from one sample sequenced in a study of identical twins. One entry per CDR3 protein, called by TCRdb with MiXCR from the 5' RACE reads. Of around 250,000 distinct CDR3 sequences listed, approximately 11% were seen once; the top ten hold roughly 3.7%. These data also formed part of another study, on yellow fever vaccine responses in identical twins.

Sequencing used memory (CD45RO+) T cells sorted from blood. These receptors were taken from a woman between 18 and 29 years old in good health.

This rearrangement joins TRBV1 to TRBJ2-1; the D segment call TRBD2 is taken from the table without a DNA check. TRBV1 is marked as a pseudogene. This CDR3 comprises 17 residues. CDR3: CTSSSRETRLLYNEQFF. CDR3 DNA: TGCACCAGCAGCTCCCGCGAGACTAGGTTGCTCTACAATGAGCAGTTCTTC.

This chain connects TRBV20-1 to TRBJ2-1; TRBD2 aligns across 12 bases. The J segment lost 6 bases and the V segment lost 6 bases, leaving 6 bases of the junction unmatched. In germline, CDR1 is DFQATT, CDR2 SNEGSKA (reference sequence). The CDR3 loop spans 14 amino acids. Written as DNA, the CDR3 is TGCAGTGCAGAGCTAGCGGGAGGGCCCAATGAGCAGTTCTTC. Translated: CSAELAGGPNEQFF.

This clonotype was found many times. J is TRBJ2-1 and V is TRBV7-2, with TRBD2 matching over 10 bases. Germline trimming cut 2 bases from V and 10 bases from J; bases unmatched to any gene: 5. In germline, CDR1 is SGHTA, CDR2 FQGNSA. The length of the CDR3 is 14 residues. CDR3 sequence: CASSLRTSGFEQFF. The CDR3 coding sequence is TGTGCCAGCAGCTTAAGGACTAGCGGATTCGAGCAGTTCTTC. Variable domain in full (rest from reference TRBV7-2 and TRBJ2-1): GAGVSQSPSNKVTEKGKDVELRCDPISGHTALYWYRQSLGQGLEFLIYFQGNSAPDKSGLPSDRFSAERTGGSVSTLTIQRTQQEDSAVYLCASSLRTSGFEQFFGPGTRLTVL.

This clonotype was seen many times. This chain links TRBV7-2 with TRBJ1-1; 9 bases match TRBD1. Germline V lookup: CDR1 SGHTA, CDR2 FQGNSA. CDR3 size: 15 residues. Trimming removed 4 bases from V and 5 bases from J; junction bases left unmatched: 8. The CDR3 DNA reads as TGTGCCAGCAGCTCGCCGGGACAGGGTGGGACTGAAGCTTTCTTT. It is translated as CASSSPGQGGTEAFF.

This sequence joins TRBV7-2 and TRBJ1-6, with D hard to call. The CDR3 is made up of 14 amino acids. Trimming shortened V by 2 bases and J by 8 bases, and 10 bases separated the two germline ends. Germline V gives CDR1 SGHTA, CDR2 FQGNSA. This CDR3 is CASSLPPRDSPLHF. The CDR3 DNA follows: TGTGCCAGCAGCTTACCCCCCCGGGATTCACCCCTCCACTTT.

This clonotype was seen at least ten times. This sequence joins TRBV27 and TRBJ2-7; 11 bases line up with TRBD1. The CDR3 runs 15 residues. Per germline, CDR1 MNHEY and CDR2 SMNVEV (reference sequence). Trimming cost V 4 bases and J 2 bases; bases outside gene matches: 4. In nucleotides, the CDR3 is TGTGCCAGCAGTTATGGGACAGGGGGTGCCTACGAGCAGTACTTC. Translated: CASSYGTGGAYEQYF.

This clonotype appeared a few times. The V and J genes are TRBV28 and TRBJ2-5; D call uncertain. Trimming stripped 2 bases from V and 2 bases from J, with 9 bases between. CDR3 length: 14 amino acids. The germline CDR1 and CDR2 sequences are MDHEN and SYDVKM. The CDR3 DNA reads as TGTGCCAGCAGTTTACCCACAGTTCAAGAGACCCAGTACTTC. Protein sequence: CASSLPTVQETQYF.

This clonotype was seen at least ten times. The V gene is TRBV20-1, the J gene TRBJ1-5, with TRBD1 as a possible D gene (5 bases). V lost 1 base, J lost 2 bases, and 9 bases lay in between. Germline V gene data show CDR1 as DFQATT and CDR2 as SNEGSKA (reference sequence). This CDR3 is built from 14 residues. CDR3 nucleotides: TGCAGTGCTAGAGGAACGGGGGGCAATCAGCCCCAGCATTTT. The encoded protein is CSARGTGGNQPQHF.

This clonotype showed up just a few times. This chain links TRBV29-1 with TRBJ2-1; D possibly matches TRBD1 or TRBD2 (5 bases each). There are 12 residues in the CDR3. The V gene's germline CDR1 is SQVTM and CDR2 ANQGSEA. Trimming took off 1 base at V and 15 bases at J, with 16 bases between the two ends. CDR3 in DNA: TGCAGCGTTGAAGTCTGGGGGATAGGTCGGTTCTTC. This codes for CSVEVWGIGRFF.

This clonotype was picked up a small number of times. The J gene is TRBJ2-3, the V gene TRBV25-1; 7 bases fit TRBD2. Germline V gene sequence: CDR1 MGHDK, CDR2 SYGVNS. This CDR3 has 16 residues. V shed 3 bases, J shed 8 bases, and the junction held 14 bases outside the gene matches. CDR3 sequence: CASSDSLGRGPGTQYF. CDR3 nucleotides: TGTGCCAGCAGTGATTCTCTGGGGAGGGGCCCAGGTACGCAGTATTTT.

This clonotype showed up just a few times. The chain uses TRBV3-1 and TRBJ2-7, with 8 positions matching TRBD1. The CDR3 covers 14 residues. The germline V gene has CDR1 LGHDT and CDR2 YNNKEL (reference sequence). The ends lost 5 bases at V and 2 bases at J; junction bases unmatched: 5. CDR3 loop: CASSARQGPYEQYF. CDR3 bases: TGTGCCAGCAGCGCCCGACAGGGGCCCTACGAGCAGTACTTC.